These T cell receptor beta chains were read from a single sample in a study of T cell responses to AZD1222 COVID-19 vaccine. Clones were read by immunoSEQ multiplex PCR, and TCRdb kept only the in-frame ones, dropping some. The sample records under 150,000 clones, 84% being singletons. Sequences were derived from peripheral blood, sampled 28 days after the second AZD1222 dose. The source is an adult who received the AZD1222 COVID-19 vaccine. CDR3s include the opening cysteine and the closing phenylalanine or tryptophan. Each record gives: D gene, V gene, J gene, clone size, CDR3 protein, CDR3 DNA. A D gene is named only where the DNA matches it firmly. Rows may omit the clone size; those that give it use once, few, many or a size class.

D gene: NA
V gene: TRBV6-5
J gene: TRBJ2-1
clone size: NA
CDR3 protein: CASAQTENNEQFF
CDR3 DNA: TGTGCCAGCGCACAGACGGAAAACAATGAGCAGTTCTTC

D gene: NA
V gene: TRBV3-1/TRBV3-2
J gene: TRBJ1-6
clone size: few
CDR3 protein: CASSQDIQDNSPLHF
CDR3 DNA: TGTGCCAGCAGCCAAGATATACAGGATAATTCACCCCTCCACTTT

D gene: TRBD1
V gene: TRBV6-5
J gene: TRBJ1-2
clone size: NA
CDR3 protein: CASSLQGVGYTF
CDR3 DNA: TGTGCCAGCAGTCTACAGGGGGTTGGCTACACCTTC

D gene: NA
V gene: TRBV24-1
J gene: TRBJ1-2
clone size: NA
CDR3 protein: CATSDNRGFGYTF
CDR3 DNA: TGTGCCACCAGTGATAACAGAGGATTTGGCTACACCTTC

D gene: NA
V gene: TRBV7-9
J gene: TRBJ1-1
clone size: NA
CDR3 protein: CASSLQDSEAFF
CDR3 DNA: TGTGCCAGCAGCTTACAGGACAGTGAAGCTTTCTTT

D gene: NA
V gene: TRBV6-1
J gene: TRBJ1-2
clone size: NA
CDR3 protein: CASSYLRVGYTF
CDR3 DNA: TGTGCCAGCAGTTATTTAAGGGTTGGCTACACCTTC

D gene: NA
V gene: TRBV4-1
J gene: TRBJ2-7
clone size: NA
CDR3 protein: CASSQDRLALYHCSYEQYF
CDR3 DNA: TGCGCCAGCAGCCAAGATAGGCTAGCGTTGTATCATTGCTCCTACGAGCAGTACTTC

D gene: NA
V gene: TRBV15
J gene: TRBJ1-2
clone size: NA
CDR3 protein: CATSRDLLSRYGYTF
CDR3 DNA: TGTGCCACCAGCAGAGATCTCCTTAGCCGCTATGGCTACACCTTC

D gene: TRBD1
V gene: TRBV6-5
J gene: TRBJ1-2
clone size: once
CDR3 protein: CASSYEGAWGYTF
CDR3 DNA: TGTGCCAGCAGTTACGAGGGGGCTTGGGGCTACACCTTC

D gene: TRBD2
V gene: TRBV4-3
J gene: TRBJ2-4
clone size: few
CDR3 protein: CASSRRLAGEKNIQYF
CDR3 DNA: TGCGCCAGCAGCCGAAGACTAGCGGGGGAGAAAAACATTCAGTACTTC

D gene: TRBD1
V gene: TRBV7-8
J gene: TRBJ2-3
clone size: NA
CDR3 protein: CASSLDGQGADTQYF
CDR3 DNA: TGTGCCAGCAGCTTAGACGGACAGGGAGCAGATACGCAGTATTTT

D gene: TRBD1
V gene: TRBV15
J gene: TRBJ2-5
clone size: NA
CDR3 protein: CATSIRQGETQYF
CDR3 DNA: TGTGCCACCAGCATCAGACAGGGTGAGACCCAGTACTTC

D gene: NA
V gene: TRBV5-4
J gene: TRBJ2-3
clone size: NA
CDR3 protein: CASSAPGTDTQYF
CDR3 DNA: TGTGCCAGCAGCGCCCCCGGCACAGATACGCAGTATTTT